This paragraph reports one T cell receptor (beta chain). This clone showed up just a few times. Its specific antigen is unknown. Qualities for individual bases were not recorded, and no much larger clone is one base off. This entry is derived from a study of PD-L1 blockade in urothelial cancer (dated by TCRdb to between 2016 and 2019). Concerning the study at large: Therapy was started at some point between 2012 and 2014 for all patients, and atezolizumab 1,200 mg was administered intravenously every 3 weeks. Durable clinical benefit was achieved by nine patients and was not achieved by 20 patients. The study was an exploratory multi-omic analysis of somatic, immune and clinical correlates of response to PD-L1 blockade with atezolizumab in urothelial cancer. Patients had an ECOG performance status of 0 or 1 and had received between 0 and 3 prior chemotherapy regimens. Pretreatment tumor samples and matched peripheral blood, collected serially before and after atezolizumab treatment, underwent TCR sequencing. Blood samples were analyzed at 3 weeks after treatment start (second dose) and at 6 weeks after treatment start. Blood samples gave median yields of around 150,000 T cells and approximately 80,000 unique TCRs, along with a median clonality of roughly 0.08. Twenty-five of 29 patients were identified as males with urothelial cancer of bladder origin, and a prior smoking history was reported by 18 of 29 patients. Durable clinical benefit meant progression-free survival longer than 6 months, and TCR features were also tested against progression-free and overall survival. In the same patients, pretreatment tumors underwent whole exome sequencing and RNA sequencing in addition to TCR sequencing. Pretreatment blood TCR-seq was available for under 35 patients, at least one posttreatment blood collection was obtained for around 24 patients, and tumor TCR-seq was available for around 24 patients. The research as a whole found: Greater expansion of tumor-associated TCR clones in peripheral blood 3 weeks after the start of treatment was observed in patients with durable benefit (n ≈ 22, p = 0.022). Improved progression-free and overall survival was associated with having pretreatment peripheral blood TCR clonality below the median. Because the sample size was small (n of about 27) and many exploratory analyses were performed, the results are intended to be hypothesis-generating.

Synthetic TCR analog templates were spiked into each PCR so that absolute template abundance could be estimated from read counts. The immunoSEQ assay was used to amplify TCRbeta CDR3 regions from genomic DNA with bias-controlled V and J gene primers. Sequencing of rearranged TCRbeta segments was done at approximately 20X coverage. On the study's bioinformatics: Clustering was used to correct sequencing errors, and CDR3s were annotated against IMGT to assign V, D and J genes. Only productive TCRbeta rearrangements were used in downstream analyses, excluding out-of-frame or stop-codon sequences. Clonality was computed as one minus Shannon entropy normalized by the log of the number of unique productive sequences. Clones differing between time points or between blood and tumor were identified by Fisher's exact test with Benjamini-Hochberg correction at adjusted p below 0.01. The source is immuneACCESS, and TCRdb retained only in-frame sequences with V and J called. Part of the clones is not carried over; for the studies checked, unresolved V genes explain less than half of this, and the remainder is unexplained. The V and J calls and clone size come from that table; D and trimming were worked out from the DNA. Within this sample are 15,000 to 20,000 clones, with 75% to 90% of them counted one time only. The leading ten clones occupy about 13% of the sample.

Based on the germline V gene, the CDR1 and CDR2 sequences are SGDLS and YYNGEE. V lost 0 bases and J lost 6 bases; the stretch between them is 13 bases long. The CDR3 numbers 14 residues from cysteine through phenylalanine. The only DNA kept is the CDR3, 42 bases in frame from the first base. The time point label, read with the paper, signifies: pretreatment peripheral blood. A cohort of approximately 30 patients with locally advanced or metastatic urothelial carcinoma, treated at Memorial Sloan Kettering on a trial protocol, was included. Peripheral blood mononuclear cells were collected pretreatment and during treatment, with between 1 and 8 total time points obtained per patient. The Qiagen DNeasy Blood extraction kit was used to purify genomic DNA from total PBMCs and from tumor samples. PBMCs were collected pretreatment and during treatment, and were isolated and stored as previously described.

The sequence was collected from a man between 65 and 80 years old with urothelial cancer. The rearranged chain carries TRBV9 and TRBJ2-7; the D gene is perhaps TRBD1, on 6 matching bases. Here the sequenced sample was PBMCs, taken around atezolizumab (anti-PD-L1) treatment. The bases are TGTGCCAGCAGCGTAGTACAGGGCTCCGGCGAGCAGTACTTC. Its translation is CASSVVQGSGEQYF. Supplemented by the reference TRBV9 and TRBJ2-7 proteins around the CDR3, the complete variable domain is DSGVTQTPKHLITATGQRVTLRCSPRSGDLSVYWYQQSLDQGLQFLIQYYNGEERAKGNILERFSAQQFPDLHSELNLSSLELGDSALYFCASSVVQGSGEQYFGPGTRLTVT.